Presented here are 8 T cell receptor beta chains from one specimen sequenced in a study of T cell responses to AZD1222 COVID-19 vaccine. The data were produced by immunoSEQ multiplex PCR, yet TCRdb's version contains in-frame clones alone and is incomplete. The sample holds 75,000 to 85,000 clones, 90% seen once. The sequencing here drew on peripheral blood, taken on day 0 of AZD1222 vaccination. The receptors were gathered from an adult in good health.

This clone has a single count. J is TRBJ1-6 and V is TRBV12-3 or TRBV12-4; 7 bases line up with TRBD1. The CDR3 has 11 residues. Losses at the gene ends were 3 bases for V and 16 bases for J; bases not matched to a gene: 3. CDR3 sequence (DNA): TGTGCCAGCAGTTTGGGGGACAGTCTCCACTTT. Protein product: CASSLGDSLHF.

DNA for the CDR3: TGCAGCGCGGAGGGCACTGAAGCTTTCTTT. Translated: CSAEGTEAFF. V is TRBV29-1 and J is TRBJ1-1; D uncertain. V dropped 7 bases and J dropped 4 bases, with 7 bases sitting between them. Germline CDR1 is SQVTM and CDR2 is ANQGSEA. This CDR3 is 10 amino acids long.

The chain uses TRBV2 and TRBJ1-5; D is possibly TRBD1 (6 bases). Germline V gene sequence: CDR1 SNHLY, CDR2 FYNNEI. Trimming pared 5 bases from V and 4 bases from J, leaving 6 bases between. This CDR3 comprises 12 residues. The CDR3 DNA reads TGTGCCAGCAGTACAGGGAATCAGCCCCAGCATTTT. Translated, it gives CASSTGNQPQHF.

The chain combines TRBV24-1 with TRBJ2-2, with D perhaps matching TRBD2 (5 bases). Germline V gives CDR1 KGHDR, CDR2 SFDVKD. V dropped 9 bases and J dropped 7 bases, with 20 bases sitting between them. The CDR3 has 15 residues. The CDR3 protein is CATRASGLAGGELFF. CDR3 coding DNA: TGTGCCACCCGGGCCTCCGGGTTGGCGGGCGGGGAGCTGTTTTTT.

CDR3 region: CASHRSQDYGYTF. In DNA, the CDR3 is TGTGCCAGCCATCGGTCCCAGGACTATGGCTACACCTTC. The chain is built from TRBV6-6 and TRBJ1-2; D remains ambiguous. The CDR3 sequence is 13 residues long. The ends were cut back, 8 bases at V and 3 bases at J, with 13 bases in the middle. In germline, CDR1 is MNHNY, CDR2 SVGAGI (reference sequence).

The V gene is TRBV4-2, the J gene TRBJ1-2, with D tentatively TRBD1 (6 bases). The V gene's germline CDR1 is LGHNA and CDR2 YNFKEQ. Trimming stripped 0 bases from V and 2 bases from J, with 16 bases between. The CDR3 spans 17 residues. The CDR3 DNA reads as TGTGCCAGCAGCCAAGATGGGGGCCAGTCTTCAAACTATGGCTACACCTTC. It translates to CASSQDGGQSSNYGYTF.

CDR3 loop: CASSLDGEQFF. The CDR3 DNA sequence: TGTGCCAGCAGCTTGGACGGTGAGCAGTTCTTC. This chain joins TRBV5-5 and TRBJ2-1; D not resolved. This CDR3 has 11 residues. Germline V CDR1 and CDR2: SGHKS, YYEKEE (reference sequence). V lost 0 bases to trimming and J lost 9 bases, with 4 bases between them.

This clone was recorded only once. This chain joins TRBV7-9 and TRBJ1-3, with D maybe TRBD1 (5 bases). The germline V and J ends were trimmed by 4 bases and 1 base, with 17 bases remaining between them. The CDR3 has 17 residues. The V gene's germline CDR1 is SEHNR and CDR2 FQNEAQ (reference sequence). CDR3 in DNA: TGTGCCAGCAGCTCCCGGGGGACCGCCGGATCTGGAAACACCATATATTTT. Protein product: CASSSRGTAGSGNTIYF.